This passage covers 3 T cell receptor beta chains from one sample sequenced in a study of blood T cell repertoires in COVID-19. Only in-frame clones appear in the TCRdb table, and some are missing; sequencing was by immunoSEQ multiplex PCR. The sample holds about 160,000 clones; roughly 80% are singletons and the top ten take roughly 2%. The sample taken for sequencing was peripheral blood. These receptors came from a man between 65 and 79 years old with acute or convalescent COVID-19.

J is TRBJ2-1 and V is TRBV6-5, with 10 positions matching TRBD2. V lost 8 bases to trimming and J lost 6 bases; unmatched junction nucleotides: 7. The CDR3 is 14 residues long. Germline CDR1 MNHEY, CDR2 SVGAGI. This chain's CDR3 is CASSLAGVGNEQFF. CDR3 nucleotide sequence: TGTGCCAGCTCCCTAGCGGGAGTCGGCAATGAGCAGTTCTTC.

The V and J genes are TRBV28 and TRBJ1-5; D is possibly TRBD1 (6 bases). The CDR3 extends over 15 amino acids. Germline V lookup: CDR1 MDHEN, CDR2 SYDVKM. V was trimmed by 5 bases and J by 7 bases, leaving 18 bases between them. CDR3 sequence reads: CASSPSRGLSQPQHF. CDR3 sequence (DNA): TGTGCCAGCAGTCCTTCGCGGGGGCTCTCCCAGCCCCAGCATTTT.

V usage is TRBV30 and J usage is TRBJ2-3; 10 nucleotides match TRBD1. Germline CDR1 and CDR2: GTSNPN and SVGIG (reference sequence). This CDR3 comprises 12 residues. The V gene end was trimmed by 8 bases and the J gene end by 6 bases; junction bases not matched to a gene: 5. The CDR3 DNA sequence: TGTGCCGCCCGGGACAGGGGCGATACGCAGTATTTT. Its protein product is CAARDRGDTQYF.